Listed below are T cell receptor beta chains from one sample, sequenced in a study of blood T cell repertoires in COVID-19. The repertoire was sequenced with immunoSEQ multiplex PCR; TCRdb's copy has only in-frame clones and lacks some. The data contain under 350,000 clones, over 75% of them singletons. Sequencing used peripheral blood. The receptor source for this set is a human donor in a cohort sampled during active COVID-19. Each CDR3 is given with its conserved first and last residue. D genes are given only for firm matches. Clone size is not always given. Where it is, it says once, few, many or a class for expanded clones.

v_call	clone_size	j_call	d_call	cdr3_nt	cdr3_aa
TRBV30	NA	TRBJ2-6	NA	TGTGCCTGGAGTTGGGCAGCTGGGGCCAACGTCCTGACTTTC	CAWSWAAGANVLTF
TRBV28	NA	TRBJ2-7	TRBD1	TGTGCCAGCAGTCCCGGACAGGCTAGATCTTACGAGCAGTACTTC	CASSPGQARSYEQYF
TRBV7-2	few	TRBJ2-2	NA	TGTGCCACGAACAACAGAGGGGAGCTGTTTTTT	CATNNRGELFF
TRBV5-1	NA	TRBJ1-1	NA	TGCGCCAGCAGCTCCTCGGGAGGCACTGAAGCTTTCTTT	CASSSSGGTEAFF
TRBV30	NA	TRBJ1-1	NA	TGTGCCTCCTCCAGGAACACTGAAGCTTTCTTT	CASSRNTEAFF
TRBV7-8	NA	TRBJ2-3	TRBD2	TGTGCCAGCAGCTTCCAGTCGAGCGGGATCACAGATACGCAGTATTTT	CASSFQSSGITDTQYF
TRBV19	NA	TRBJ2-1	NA	TGTGCCAGTAGTATTCTAGGTCCCTACAATGAGCAGTTCTTC	CASSILGPYNEQFF
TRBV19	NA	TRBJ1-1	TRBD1	TGTGCCAGTAGTGAACAGGGGACAGGCAAAGCTTTCTTT	CASSEQGTGKAFF
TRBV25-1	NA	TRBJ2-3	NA	TGTGCCAGCACTCGAGCAGATACGCAGTATTTT	CASTRADTQYF
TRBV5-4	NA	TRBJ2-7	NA	TGTGCCAGCAGCTTGGGGCAGGGAATTTACGAGCAGTACTTC	CASSLGQGIYEQYF
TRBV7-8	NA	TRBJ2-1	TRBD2	TGTGCCAGCAGCATACCGGGACTAGCTTTTCCCTACAATGAGCAGTTCTTC	CASSIPGLAFPYNEQFF
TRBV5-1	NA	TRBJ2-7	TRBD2	TGCGCCAGCAGCTTAACTAGCGGGAGTGGCTACGAGCAGTACTTC	CASSLTSGSGYEQYF
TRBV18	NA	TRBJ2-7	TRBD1	TGTGCCAGCTCAAAAGGGGGGACAGGACCTTACGAGCAGTACTTC	CASSKGGTGPYEQYF
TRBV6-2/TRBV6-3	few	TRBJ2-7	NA	TGTGCCAGCAGTTACCGCGCCGAATACGAGCAGTACTTC	CASSYRAEYEQYF
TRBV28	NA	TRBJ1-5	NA	TGTGCCAGCAGTGCTGGCGACAGTAGCAATCAGCCCCAGCATTTT	CASSAGDSSNQPQHF
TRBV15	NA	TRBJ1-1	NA	TGTGCCACCAGCAGAGGGAACGCAGGGAACACTGAAGCTTTCTTT	CATSRGNAGNTEAFF
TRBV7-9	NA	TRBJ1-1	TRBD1	TGTGCCAGCAGCTTAGGGAGGGCGACAGGGGATAGGAACACTGAAGCTTTCTTT	CASSLGRATGDRNTEAFF
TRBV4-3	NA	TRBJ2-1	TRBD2	TGCGCCAGCAGCCAAGCCGGACTAGTAGGTTATGAGCAGTTCTTC	CASSQAGLVGYEQFF
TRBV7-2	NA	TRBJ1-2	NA	TGTGCCAGCAGCTTTCATCAGGGTCGGGATGGCTACACCTTC	CASSFHQGRDGYTF
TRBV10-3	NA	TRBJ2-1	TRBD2	TGTGCCGTCAAAGCGGGAGCAAGCGATGAGCAGTTCTTC	CAVKAGASDEQFF
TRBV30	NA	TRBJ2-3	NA	TGTGCCTGGAGTGTAGGGGGGGCAGATACGCAGTATTTT	CAWSVGGADTQYF
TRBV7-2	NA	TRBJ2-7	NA	TGTGCCAGCAGCTTAGTCGGCCCTAGCTCCTACGAGCAGTACTTC	CASSLVGPSSYEQYF
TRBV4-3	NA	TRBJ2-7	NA	TGCGCCAGCAGCCAAGCTTTACACTACGAGCAGTACTTC	CASSQALHYEQYF
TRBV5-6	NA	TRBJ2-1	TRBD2	TGTGCCAGCAGCCTTGAGCGGGAGATCTACAATGAGCAGTTCTTC	CASSLEREIYNEQFF
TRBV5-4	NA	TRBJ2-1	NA	TGTGCCAGCAGCTTGGGAGGGGGTGAGCAGTTCTTC	CASSLGGGEQFF
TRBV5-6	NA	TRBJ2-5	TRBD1	TGTGCCAGCAGCTTGCGGACAGGAGAGACCCAGTACTTC	CASSLRTGETQYF
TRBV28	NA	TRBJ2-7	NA	TGTGCCAGCACCAGCGCCTACGAGCAGTACTTC	CASTSAYEQYF
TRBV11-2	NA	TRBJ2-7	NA	TGTGCCAGCACACCTGACTTGGCTCCCTACGAGCAGTACTTC	CASTPDLAPYEQYF
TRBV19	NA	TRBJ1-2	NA	TGTGCCAGTGCTCGGGGTTTAAGGCAGGACAACTATGGCTACACCTTC	CASARGLRQDNYGYTF
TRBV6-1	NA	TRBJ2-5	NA	TGTGCCAGCAGTGAAAGCCTCCTCCTACAAGAGACCCAGTACTTC	CASSESLLLQETQYF
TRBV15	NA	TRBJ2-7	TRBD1	TGTGCCACCAGCAGAACCGACAGGGGCTACGAGCAGTACTTC	CATSRTDRGYEQYF
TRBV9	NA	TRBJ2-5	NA	TGTGCCAGCAGCTCTAAAGAGACCCAGTACTTC	CASSSKETQYF
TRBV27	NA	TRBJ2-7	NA	TGTGCCAGCAGTCGTACAGAGAGCTCCTACGAGCAGTACTTC	CASSRTESSYEQYF
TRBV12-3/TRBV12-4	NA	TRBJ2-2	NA	TGTGCCAGCGGTCATAGCTCCGGGGAGCTGTTTTTT	CASGHSSGELFF
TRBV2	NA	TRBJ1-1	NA	TGTGCCAGCAGTGAGCGGGGGCAGAAGAACACTGAAGCTTTCTTT	CASSERGQKNTEAFF
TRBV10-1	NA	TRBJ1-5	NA	TGCGCCAGCAGTGACCCAGATCAGCCCCAGCATTTT	CASSDPDQPQHF
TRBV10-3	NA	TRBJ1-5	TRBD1	TGTGCCATCAGAGACAGGGACAATCAGCCCCAGCATTTT	CAIRDRDNQPQHF
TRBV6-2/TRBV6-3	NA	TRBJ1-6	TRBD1	TGTGCCAGCAGCTATCTCAGAACCGGGACAGCTCCTGATAATTCACCCCTCCACTTT	CASSYLRTGTAPDNSPLHF
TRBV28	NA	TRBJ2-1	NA	TGTGCCAGCAGTTTGTCCCCAAATGAGCAGTTCTTC	CASSLSPNEQFF
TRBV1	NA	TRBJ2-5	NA	TGCACCAGCAGCCAAGATCTAGCGGGGAGGGGGGAGACCCAGTACTTC	CTSSQDLAGRGETQYF
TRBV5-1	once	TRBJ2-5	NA	TGCGCCAGCAGCTCCGGCGGGGTCCGGGAGACCCAGTACTTC	CASSSGGVRETQYF
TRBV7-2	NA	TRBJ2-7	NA	TGTGCCAGCAGCCCAAGCCCCTCACTCTACGAGCAGTACTTC	CASSPSPSLYEQYF
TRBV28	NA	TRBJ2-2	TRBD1	TGTGCCAGCAGCCCGGGACAGGTGAACACCGGGGAGCTGTTTTTT	CASSPGQVNTGELFF
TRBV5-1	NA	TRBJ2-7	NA	TGCGCCAGCAGGGTAGGCCAGGGTGGCCACGAGCAGTACTTC	CASRVGQGGHEQYF
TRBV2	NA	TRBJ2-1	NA	TGTGCCAGCAGGGACAGCTCCCTCAATGAGCAGTTCTTC	CASRDSSLNEQFF
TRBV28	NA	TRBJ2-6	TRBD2	TGTGCCAGCAGTCCTCCGGGAGGTTCCCTCTCTGGGGCCAACGTCCTGACTTTC	CASSPPGGSLSGANVLTF
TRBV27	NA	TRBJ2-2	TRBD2	TGTGCCAGCCGAAGGCCGGGACTAGCGGACACCGGGGAGCTGTTTTTT	CASRRPGLADTGELFF